A single sample is the source of the 21 T cell receptor beta chains below, sequenced in a study of OX40 agonist ivuxolimab in advanced cancers. The protocol was immunoSEQ multiplex PCR, while the TCRdb copy is restricted to in-frame clones and leaves out a portion. The sample lists some 19,000 clones; over 70% were seen once. The sample consisted of CD4+ or CD8+ T cells sorted from blood, taken in a trial of the OX40 agonist ivuxolimab. These receptors came from an adult with an advanced solid tumor such as melanoma, head and neck, liver or kidney cancer.

This chain connects TRBV28 to TRBJ1-1, with D maybe TRBD1 (6 bases). Trimming took 2 bases from V and 1 from J, leaving 8 bases between them. Germline values: CDR1 MDHEN, CDR2 SYDVKM. This CDR3 comprises 14 residues. The CDR3 DNA is TGTGCCAGCAGTTTAGGAGGGGGGAACACTGAAGCTTTCTTT. Protein sequence: CASSLGGGNTEAFF.

V gene TRBV19 combines with J gene TRBJ2-7, with 9 bases identical to TRBD2. The CDR3 covers 15 residues. Germline V gene data show CDR1 as LNHDA and CDR2 as SQIVND (reference sequence). Losses at the gene ends were 4 bases for V and 5 bases for J; bases not matched to a gene: 9. The CDR3 region is CASSSREAGGNEQYF. The CDR3 DNA reads TGTGCCAGTAGTAGCCGGGAAGCGGGGGGTAACGAGCAGTACTTC.

This clone was recorded once. The rearrangement links TRBV14 to TRBJ1-2, with D unresolved. The germline V gene encodes CDR1 SGHDN and CDR2 FVKESK. Trimming took off 2 bases at V and 2 bases at J, with 6 bases between the two ends. This CDR3 has 13 amino acids. CDR3 in amino acids: CASSQLGNYGYTF. In DNA form, the CDR3 reads TGTGCCAGCAGCCAACTGGGAAACTATGGCTACACCTTC. Looking up the rest from reference TRBV14 and TRBJ1-2 gives the full variable domain: EAGVTQFPSHSVIEKGQTVTLRCDPISGHDNLYWYRRVMGKEIKFLLHFVKESKQDESGMPNNRFLAERTGGTYSTLKVQPAELEDSGVYFCASSQLGNYGYTFGSGTRLTVV.

The chain couples TRBV28 to TRBJ1-5; D uncertain. The CDR3 contains 15 residues. CDR1 is MDHEN and CDR2 is SYDVKM in the germline V gene. V lost 3 bases to trimming and J lost 4 bases, with 13 bases between them. The DNA for the CDR3 is TGTGCCAGCAGTTTTATTAGGCATGCGAATCAGCCCCAGCATTTT. Its protein is CASSFIRHANQPQHF.

The V gene is TRBV9, the J gene TRBJ1-1, with D perhaps TRBD1 (6 bases). This CDR3 is 14 amino acids long. V was clipped by 3 bases and J by 6 bases, with 15 bases between them. Germline values: CDR1 SGDLS, CDR2 YYNGEE. CDR3 nucleotides: TGTGCCAGCAGCGCTGCTTTGGGGGGCCCTGAAGCTTTCTTT. Translation: CASSAALGGPEAFF.

V gene TRBV7-9 combines with J gene TRBJ1-2; a possible D gene is TRBD1 (5 bases). V shed 0 bases and J shed 1 base, with 9 bases lying between them. The CDR3 runs to 15 residues. Germline assignment: CDR1 SEHNR and CDR2 FQNEAQ (reference sequence). The CDR3 is CASSLAGHLNYGYTF. The DNA of the CDR3 is TGTGCCAGCAGCTTAGCCGGACATCTTAACTATGGCTACACCTTC.

This chain joins TRBV5-1 and TRBJ1-1; 10 positions agree with TRBD1. With V trimmed by 3 bases and J by 5 bases, 7 bases remained unmatched. The CDR3 consists of 15 residues. CDR1 and CDR2 from the germline V gene are SGHRS and YFSETQ. The chain's CDR3 is CASSWGDRGRTEAFF. As DNA, the CDR3 is TGCGCCAGCAGCTGGGGGGACAGGGGTCGAACTGAAGCTTTCTTT.

The chain has TRBV11-1 and TRBJ2-7; 13 bases are shared with TRBD2. Unmatched junction bases numbered 3, after V lost 5 bases and J lost 2 bases. This CDR3 contains 15 residues. Germline lookup yields CDR1 SGHAT and CDR2 FQDESV (reference sequence). The chain's CDR3 is CASSAGTSGTYEQYF. CDR3 in DNA: TGTGCCAGCAGCGCGGGGACTAGCGGGACCTACGAGCAGTACTTC.

The chain has TRBV9 and TRBJ2-1; D is perhaps TRBD2 (6 bases). In germline, CDR1 is SGDLS, CDR2 YYNGEE. Trimming pared 0 bases from V and 4 bases from J, leaving 17 bases between. This CDR3 contains 17 residues. DNA of the CDR3: TGTGCCAGCAGCGTAGCCCCGGGGAAGGAGGGTTACAATGAGCAGTTCTTC. Translating it yields CASSVAPGKEGYNEQFF. The variable domain in full, with the rest retrieved from reference TRBV9 and TRBJ2-1, is DSGVTQTPKHLITATGQRVTLRCSPRSGDLSVYWYQQSLDQGLQFLIQYYNGEERAKGNILERFSAQQFPDLHSELNLSSLELGDSALYFCASSVAPGKEGYNEQFFGPGTRLTVL.

With regard to this clone: The same CDR3 can be traced to other DNA sequences in this sample. This chain connects TRBV28 to TRBJ2-7; no firm D call. This CDR3 region has 14 residues. The germline gives CDR1 MDHEN, CDR2 SYDVKM. Deletions cut 7 bases from V and 0 bases from J, with 13 bases between. This chain's CDR3 is CASTPGPSSYEQYF. In DNA form, the CDR3 reads TGTGCCAGCACCCCCGGCCCCTCCTCCTACGAGCAGTACTTC.

The V gene is TRBV7-2, the J gene TRBJ2-3; D is perhaps TRBD1 (5 bases). Germline CDR1 is SGHTA and CDR2 is FQGNSA. CDR3 size: 13 residues. V was shortened by 4 bases and J by 3 bases, with 8 bases between the two germline ends. The DNA of the CDR3 is TGTGCCAGCAGCTCGCAGGGAACAGATACGCAGTATTTT. This sequence encodes CASSSQGTDTQYF.

J is TRBJ2-3 and V is TRBV11-3; TRBD2 might be the D (6 bases). Germline assignment: CDR1 SGHNT and CDR2 YENEEA. The CDR3 consists of 15 residues. V lost 3 bases, J lost 5 bases, and 15 bases lay in between. CDR3 protein: CASSFLPSEVDTQYF. DNA of the CDR3: TGTGCCAGCAGCTTTCTTCCTAGCGAGGTAGATACGCAGTATTTT. The full variable domain, rest sourced from reference TRBV11-3 and TRBJ2-3, is EAGVVQSPRYKIIEKKQPVAFWCNPISGHNTLYWYLQNLGQGPELLIRYENEEAVDDSQLPKDRFSAERLKGVDSTLKIQPAELGDSAVYLCASSFLPSEVDTQYFGPGTRLTVL.

The CDR3 bases are TGTGCCAGCTCACCGAGTCAGGGGGCAACCTACGAGCAGTACTTC. Its translation is CASSPSQGATYEQYF. V gene TRBV18 combines with J gene TRBJ2-7; 8 nucleotides align to TRBD1. The junction had 6 bases not matched to a gene; V was cut back by 3 bases and J by 2 bases. The CDR3 sequence is 15 residues long. From germline, CDR1 is KGHSH and CDR2 LQKENI.

The CDR3 spells CASRDHEQYF. CDR3 in DNA: TGTGCCAGCAGGGATCACGAGCAGTACTTC. The chain recombines TRBV6-5 with TRBJ2-7; D remains ambiguous. Trimming removed 6 bases at V and 5 bases at J, with 5 bases between. The CDR3 totals 10 residues. Germline-derived CDR1 and CDR2 are MNHEY and SVGAGI.

The gene calls are TRBV28 and TRBJ2-2, with 7 bases fitting TRBD1. Trimming cost V 4 bases and J 5 bases; bases outside gene matches: 4. The CDR3 extends over 14 amino acids. Germline values: CDR1 MDHEN, CDR2 SYDVKM. The chain's CDR3 is CASSYRGPTGELFF. CDR3 in DNA: TGTGCCAGCAGTTACAGGGGCCCAACCGGGGAGCTGTTTTTT. Based on the CDR3 plus reference TRBV28 and TRBJ2-2, the full variable domain is DVKVTQSSRYLVKRTGEKVFLECVQDMDHENMFWYRQDPGLGLRLIYFSYDVKMKEKGDIPEGYSVSREKKERFSLILESASTNQTSMYLCASSYRGPTGELFFGEGSRLTVL.

This clone was seen only a few times. The chain recombines TRBV5-1 with TRBJ1-2, with D uncertain. From germline, CDR1 is SGHRS and CDR2 YFSETQ. CDR3 length: 14 amino acids. V lost 1 base and J lost 0, with 7 bases in between. The chain's CDR3 is CASSLYKANYGYTF. CDR3 bases: TGCGCCAGCAGCTTGTACAAAGCTAACTATGGCTACACCTTC.

The chain couples TRBV15 to TRBJ2-7; D unresolved. V was clipped by 0 bases and J by 4 bases, with 7 bases between them. The germline gives CDR1 LNHNV, CDR2 YYDKDF (reference sequence). This CDR3 region has 13 residues. The CDR3 nucleotides read TGTGCCACCAGCAGAGAATTGAGTTACGAGCAGTACTTC. Its translation is CATSRELSYEQYF.

The genes are TRBV7-8 and TRBJ2-7; a weak D match, TRBD1 (6 bases). Trimming removed 5 bases from V and 2 bases from J, with 16 bases in between. Germline lookup yields CDR1 SGHVS and CDR2 FQNEAQ. CDR3 length: 15 amino acids. The chain's CDR3 is CASSIYRVGTYEQYF. DNA for the CDR3: TGTGCCAGCAGCATTTACAGGGTGGGAACCTACGAGCAGTACTTC.

This chain connects TRBV5-1 to TRBJ2-7; 9 bases match TRBD2. Germline values: CDR1 SGHRS, CDR2 YFSETQ. There are 16 residues in the CDR3. With V trimmed by 0 bases and J by 6 bases, 10 bases remained unmatched. The CDR3 nucleotides are TGCGCCAGCAGCTTGGGGCCAGCGGGGGGCAGCAGCGAGCAGTACTTC. Protein product: CASSLGPAGGSSEQYF.

The V and J genes are TRBV4-3 and TRBJ2-4; D remains unclear. Trimming shortened V by 0 bases and J by 0 bases, and 9 bases separated the two germline ends. Germline V gene data show CDR1 as LGHNA and CDR2 as YSLEER. The CDR3 spans 16 residues. The CDR3 sequence: CASSQEVKLAKNIQYF. Written as DNA, the CDR3 is TGCGCCAGCAGCCAAGAGGTCAAATTAGCCAAAAACATTCAGTACTTC.

The chain has TRBV28 and TRBJ2-5; possible D gene TRBD1, 6 bases. V lost 1 base, J lost 1 base, and 13 bases lay in between. Germline values: CDR1 MDHEN, CDR2 SYDVKM. CDR3 size: 16 residues. The CDR3 nucleotides read TGTGCCAGCAGTTTATACGTCGGACAGACCCAAGAGACCCAGTACTTC. Translated: CASSLYVGQTQETQYF. Full variable domain (outside the CDR3, taken from reference TRBV28 and TRBJ2-5): DVKVTQSSRYLVKRTGEKVFLECVQDMDHENMFWYRQDPGLGLRLIYFSYDVKMKEKGDIPEGYSVSREKKERFSLILESASTNQTSMYLCASSLYVGQTQETQYFGPGTRLLVL.